The entry below gives a single TCR beta chain sequence along with its context. Antigen unknown. The identical CDR3 is also encoded by other nucleotide sequences in the sample. Losses at the gene ends were 5 bases for V and 7 bases for J; bases not matched to a gene: 6. CDR1 MNHEY and CDR2 SVGAGI come from the germline V gene. The CDR3 has 14 amino acids. The sample belongs to a study of T cell responses to AZD1222 COVID-19 vaccine. General study findings and limits: Repertoire collection took place solely once the T cell response had peaked. Among AZD1222 vaccinees, only six were seropositive at baseline.

Clones were read by immunoSEQ multiplex PCR, and TCRdb kept only the in-frame ones, dropping some. In the table there are roughly 180,000 clones, about 90% of which are singletons. This receptor was identified in an adult in good health. This material consisted of peripheral blood, taken on day 0 of AZD1222 vaccination. The chain combines TRBV6-5 with TRBJ2-7; TRBD2 agrees at 12 bases. The CDR3 spells CASSLAGGPGEQYF. CDR3 DNA sequence: TGTGCCAGCAGTCTAGCGGGAGGGCCTGGGGAGCAGTACTTC.